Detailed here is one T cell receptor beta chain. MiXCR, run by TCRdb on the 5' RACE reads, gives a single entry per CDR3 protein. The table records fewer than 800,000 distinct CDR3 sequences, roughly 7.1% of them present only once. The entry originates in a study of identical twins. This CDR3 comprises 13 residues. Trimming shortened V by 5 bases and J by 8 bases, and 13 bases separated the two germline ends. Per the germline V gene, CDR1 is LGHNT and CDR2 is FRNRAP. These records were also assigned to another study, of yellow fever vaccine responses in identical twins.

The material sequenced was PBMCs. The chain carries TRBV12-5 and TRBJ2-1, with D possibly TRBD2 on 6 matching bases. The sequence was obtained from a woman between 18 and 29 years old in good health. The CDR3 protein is CASGPTRFHEQFF. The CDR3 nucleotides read TGTGCTAGTGGTCCGACTAGATTCCATGAGCAGTTCTTC.